The 24 T cell receptor beta chains below all came from one sample that was sequenced in a study of technical replicates of blood from several donors. Libraries were prepared by immunoSEQ multiplex PCR; TCRdb keeps only in-frame clonotypes and omits some of them. The sample gives 60,000 to 70,000 clones, roughly 98% of which show up once; around 0.15% is in the top ten. Sequencing input: T cells isolated from PBMCs. These receptor sequences come from a human donor in good health.

The chain employs TRBV5-1 and TRBJ1-4; 8 bases are a match to TRBD1. J was trimmed by 0 bases and V by 2 bases; bases with no gene match: 9. CDR3 length: 18 residues. The germline gives CDR1 SGHRS, CDR2 YFSETQ. The CDR3 spells CASSLTGGDIATNEKLFF. In DNA, the CDR3 is TGCGCCAGCAGCTTAACAGGGGGGGACATTGCAACTAATGAAAAACTGTTTTTT.

The chain carries TRBV2 and TRBJ1-6; D not certain. The CDR3 is made up of 13 amino acids. The germline V gene encodes CDR1 SNHLY and CDR2 FYNNEI. The ends were cut back, 6 bases at V and 7 bases at J, with 10 bases in the middle. CDR3 nucleotides: TGTGCCAGCAGCCCTGAGAGAAATTCACCCCTCCACTTT. This codes for CASSPERNSPLHF.

The V call is TRBV5-1, the J call TRBJ1-6, with D possibly matching TRBD1 (6 bases). This CDR3 region has 16 residues. V lost 1 base to trimming and J lost 10 bases, with 18 bases between them. Germline values: CDR1 SGHRS, CDR2 YFSETQ. The CDR3 nucleotides read TGCGCCAGCAGCTTGTCAGCGGCAGGGGCTGGATCACCCCTCCACTTT. Translated: CASSLSAAGAGSPLHF.

The chain has TRBV10-1 and TRBJ2-7; 9 nucleotides align to TRBD2. The CDR3 sequence is 13 residues long. In germline, CDR1 is WNHNN, CDR2 SYGVQD (reference sequence). With 8 bases clipped from V and 5 bases from J, the junction kept 7 bases outside the gene matches. CDR3 loop: CASGLAGVNEQYF. The CDR3 nucleotides read TGCGCCAGCGGATTAGCGGGAGTAAACGAGCAGTACTTC.

V usage is TRBV19 and J usage is TRBJ1-2; D unclear. CDR1 is LNHDA and CDR2 is SQIVND in the germline V gene (reference sequence). The CDR3 length is 12 residues. Trimming cost V 5 bases and J 4 bases, with 8 bases left between them. The CDR3 loop reads CASSGGFYGYTF. The DNA of the CDR3 is TGTGCCAGTAGTGGCGGATTCTATGGCTACACCTTC.

The CDR3 protein is CASSLVSGQGADEQFF. DNA of the CDR3: TGCGCCAGCAGCTTGGTGTCTGGACAGGGGGCGGATGAGCAGTTCTTC. This chain links TRBV5-1 with TRBJ2-1; 11 nucleotides agree with TRBD1. CDR1 and CDR2 (germline): SGHRS, YFSETQ. The ends lost 0 bases at V and 8 bases at J; junction bases unmatched: 7. The CDR3 runs 16 residues.

The gene calls are TRBV28 and TRBJ2-2; TRBD2 is a possible D gene (5 bases). V was trimmed by 7 bases and J by 0 bases, leaving 12 bases between them. Germline CDR1 and CDR2: MDHEN and SYDVKM. The length of the CDR3 is 15 residues. The CDR3 is CASIARTPNTGELFF. CDR3 nucleotides: TGTGCCAGCATCGCCAGGACTCCGAACACCGGGGAGCTGTTTTTT.

This chain joins TRBV5-4 and TRBJ1-2, with 7 bases matching TRBD1. After removal of 2 bases from V and 1 base from J, the junction contained 2 bases not matched to a gene. This CDR3 spans 14 amino acids. Germline V gene data show CDR1 as SGHNT and CDR2 as YYREEE (reference sequence). In nucleotides, the CDR3 is TGTGCCAGCAGCTTAGGGACAGTTAACTATGGCTACACCTTC. Translated: CASSLGTVNYGYTF. Combining the CDR3 with reference TRBV5-4 and TRBJ1-2 gives the whole variable domain ETGVTQSPTHLIKTRGQQVTLRCSSQSGHNTVSWYQQALGQGPQFIFQYYREEENGRGNFPPRFSGLQFPNYSSELNVNALELDDSALYLCASSLGTVNYGYTFGSGTRLTVV.

The genes are TRBV6-6 and TRBJ2-7; TRBD1 aligns across 9 bases. Per the germline V gene, CDR1 is MNHNY and CDR2 is SVGAGI (reference sequence). The CDR3 runs 14 residues. Trimming at V came to 6 bases and at J to 3 bases, leaving 6 bases not matched to a gene. CDR3 loop: CASSRDRELYEQYF. CDR3 DNA: TGTGCCAGCAGCCGGGACAGGGAACTCTACGAGCAGTACTTC.

The chain joins TRBV27 to TRBJ1-2; 7 bases agree with TRBD1. Germline V gene sequence: CDR1 MNHEY, CDR2 SMNVEV (reference sequence). This CDR3 comprises 14 residues. Unmatched junction bases numbered 10, after V lost 5 bases and J lost 7 bases. CDR3 in DNA: TGTGCCAGCAGTCCAACCCCAAACAGGGGTGGCTACACCTTC. Protein product: CASSPTPNRGGYTF.

The chain carries TRBV29-1 and TRBJ2-3, with a weak D call TRBD2 (6 bases). The CDR3 has 14 residues. Germline V gene data show CDR1 as SQVTM and CDR2 as ANQGSEA. V shed 3 bases and J shed 5 bases, with 15 bases lying between them. CDR3 DNA sequence: TGCAGCGTTGATGGCGGGCCCGGGGGAGATACGCAGTATTTT. The encoded protein is CSVDGGPGGDTQYF.

The chain joins TRBV4-1 to TRBJ1-2; D perhaps matches TRBD1 (5 bases). V lost 4 bases and J lost 4, with 19 bases in between. Germline CDR1 reads MGHRA; CDR2 reads YSYEKL. The CDR3 is 16 amino acids. CDR3 coding DNA: TGCGCCAGCAGCCCCCTCAAGGGGTCTCTCCCCTATGGCTACACCTTC. It encodes CASSPLKGSLPYGYTF.

This rearrangement joins TRBV18 to TRBJ2-4, with 8 bases lining up with TRBD2. Looked up from germline, CDR1 is KGHSH and CDR2 is LQKENI. The trim removed 6 bases at V and 8 bases at J, leaving 18 bases unmatched. The CDR3 is 17 amino acids. CDR3 coding DNA: TGTGCCAGCTCCCCAACCCCGCTTCGCAGCGGGAGCGACATTCAGTACTTC. This codes for CASSPTPLRSGSDIQYF. The entire variable domain, with the rest obtained from reference TRBV18 and TRBJ2-4, is as follows: NAGVMQNPRHLVRRRGQEARLRCSPMKGHSHVYWYRQLPEEGLKFMVYLQKENIIDESGMPKERFSAEFPKEGPSILRIQQVVRGDSAAYFCASSPTPLRSGSDIQYFGAGTRLSVL.

The V and J genes are TRBV6-5 and TRBJ1-4; D is undetermined. The CDR3 totals 15 residues. V shed 0 bases and J shed 5 bases, with 10 bases lying between them. CDR1 is MNHEY, CDR2 SVGAGI, per germline. CDR3 coding DNA: TGTGCCAGCAGTTACTCAAAAAATAGCAATGAAAAACTGTTTTTT. Protein sequence: CASSYSKNSNEKLFF.

Here the CDR3 DNA reads TGTGCCAGCAGCGTAGATCCGTCAGAGACCCAGTACTTC. It is translated as CASSVDPSETQYF. V usage is TRBV9 and J usage is TRBJ2-5, with D unclear. V lost 0 bases, J lost 4 bases, and 7 bases lay in between. This CDR3 comprises 13 residues. Germline V gives CDR1 SGDLS, CDR2 YYNGEE.

This CDR3 is CASSPAWGTGLYEQYF. CDR3 sequence (DNA): TGTGCCAGCAGCCCTGCCTGGGGGACAGGGTTATACGAGCAGTACTTC. V usage is TRBV5-6 and J usage is TRBJ2-7; 9 positions agree with TRBD1. The CDR3 extends over 16 amino acids. V shed 4 bases and J 4 bases; nucleotides not matched to a gene: 12. Germline V CDR1 and CDR2: SGHDT, YYEEEE. The full variable domain, completed using reference TRBV5-6 and TRBJ2-7, is DAGVTQSPTHLIKTRGQQVTLRCSPKSGHDTVSWYQQALGQGPQFIFQYYEEEERQRGNFPDRFSGHQFPNYSSELNVNALLLGDSALYLCASSPAWGTGLYEQYFGPGTRLTVT.

The chain couples TRBV30 to TRBJ1-1, with TRBD1 matching 8 bases. V gave up 5 bases and J gave up 5 bases; unmatched junction bases: 10. From germline, CDR1 is GTSNPN and CDR2 SVGIG (reference sequence). The CDR3 is made up of 14 amino acids. The CDR3 here is CAWRTGRGLTEAFF. The CDR3 coding sequence is TGTGCCTGGCGGACAGGGCGCGGTTTAACTGAAGCTTTCTTT.

The chain couples TRBV28 to TRBJ1-2; possibly TRBD1 for D (6 bases). CDR1 and CDR2 (germline): MDHEN, SYDVKM. Trimming stripped 6 bases from V and 8 bases from J, with 13 bases between. The CDR3 is made up of 12 amino acids. The chain's CDR3 is CASSRPGTGYTF. The CDR3 DNA sequence: TGTGCCAGCAGCCGCCCAGGGACAGGCTACACCTTC.

The chain links TRBV28 to TRBJ2-3, with a weak D call TRBD2 (5 bases). V was cut by 8 bases and J by 6 bases, with 15 bases left in between. This CDR3 spans 13 amino acids. The germline gives CDR1 MDHEN, CDR2 SYDVKM. The CDR3 nucleotides read TGTGCCAGCCTTCAGGTGCGGGCGGATACGCAGTATTTT. As protein: CASLQVRADTQYF. Combining the CDR3 with reference TRBV28 and TRBJ2-3 gives the whole variable domain DVKVTQSSRYLVKRTGEKVFLECVQDMDHENMFWYRQDPGLGLRLIYFSYDVKMKEKGDIPEGYSVSREKKERFSLILESASTNQTSMYLCASLQVRADTQYFGPGTRLTVL.

The chain is built from TRBV6-1 and TRBJ2-5; weak D call: TRBD1 (5 bases). The V gene's germline CDR1 is MNHNS and CDR2 SASEGT. The V gene lost 10 bases and the J gene lost 2 bases, with 14 bases spanning the gap. The CDR3 extends over 13 amino acids. The CDR3 sequence is CATSQGIQETQYF. The CDR3 bases are TGTGCCACTTCCCAGGGTATTCAAGAGACCCAGTACTTC.

The chain couples TRBV7-9 to TRBJ2-5; 7 positions agree with TRBD2. Per the germline V gene, CDR1 is SEHNR and CDR2 is FQNEAQ (reference sequence). This CDR3 has 14 residues. With V trimmed by 10 bases and J by 4 bases, 12 bases remained unmatched. The CDR3 loop is CAIFWGREGETQYF. In DNA, the CDR3 is TGTGCCATCTTCTGGGGCAGGGAGGGAGAGACCCAGTACTTC. The full variable domain, with the rest looked up from reference TRBV7-9 and TRBJ2-5, is DTGVSQNPRHKITKRGQNVTFRCDPISEHNRLYWYRQTLGQGPEFLTYFQNEAQLEKSRLLSDRFSAERPKGSFSTLEIQRTEQGDSAMYLCAIFWGREGETQYFGPGTRLLVL.

This rearrangement joins TRBV5-5 to TRBJ1-1; D remains unclear. Germline V gives CDR1 SGHKS, CDR2 YYEKEE (reference sequence). The V end lost 1 base, the J end lost 1 base, and 5 bases lay between the germline ends. The CDR3 length is 13 residues. The CDR3 nucleotides are TGTGCCAGCAGCTTGATAGAGAACACTGAAGCTTTCTTT. Its translation: CASSLIENTEAFF.

The chain links TRBV10-3 to TRBJ2-5; TRBD2 is a possible D gene (6 bases). V was shortened by 6 bases and J by 1 base, with 18 bases between the two germline ends. Germline CDR1 is ENHRY and CDR2 is SYGVKD. The CDR3 is made up of 16 amino acids. The CDR3 coding sequence is TGTGCCATCAGCGGGGCCCTCTCCGGGGGCCAAGAGACCCAGTACTTC. Amino acids: CAISGALSGGQETQYF.

This chain connects TRBV13 to TRBJ2-7; D is uncertain. There are 11 residues in the CDR3. V gave up 6 bases and J gave up 6 bases, with 9 bases separating them. Germline V gene lookup returns CDR1 PRHDT and CDR2 FYEKMQ (reference sequence). The CDR3 nucleotides read TGTGCCAGCAGAGCAAACGGCGAGCAGTACTTC. It yields the protein CASRANGEQYF.